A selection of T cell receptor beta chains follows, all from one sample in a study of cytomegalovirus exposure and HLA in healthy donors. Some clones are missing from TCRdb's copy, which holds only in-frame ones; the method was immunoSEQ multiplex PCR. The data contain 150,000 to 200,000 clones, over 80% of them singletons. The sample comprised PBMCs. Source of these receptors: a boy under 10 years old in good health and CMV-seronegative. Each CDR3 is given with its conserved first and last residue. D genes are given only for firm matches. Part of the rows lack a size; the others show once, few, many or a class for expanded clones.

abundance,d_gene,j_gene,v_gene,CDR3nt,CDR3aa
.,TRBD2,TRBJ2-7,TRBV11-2,TGTGCCAGCAGCTTACGGCGGGAGAGGAACGAGCAGTACTTC,CASSLRRERNEQYF
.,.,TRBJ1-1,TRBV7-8,TGTGCCAGCAGCTTAACAGGACTGAACACTGAAGCTTTCTTT,CASSLTGLNTEAFF
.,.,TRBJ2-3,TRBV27,TGTGCCAGCAGGCCAGGGGCTAGTGAAGTCCATACGCAGTATTTT,CASRPGASEVHTQYF
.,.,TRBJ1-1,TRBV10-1,TGCGCCAGCAGTTCCCCAAGCGGGGATGAAGCTTTCTTT,CASSSPSGDEAFF
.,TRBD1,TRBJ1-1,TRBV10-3,TGTGCCATCAGTGAGTCGGGGACAGGGCGGAACACTGAAGCTTTCTTT,CAISESGTGRNTEAFF
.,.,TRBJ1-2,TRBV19,TGTGCCAGTAGTATAGTCGAAGGGGCGGATTTAACCTATGGCTACACCTTC,CASSIVEGADLTYGYTF
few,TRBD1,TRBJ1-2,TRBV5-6,TGTGCCAGCAGCTTGGAGGGACAGGGGGCAAATGGCTACACCTTC,CASSLEGQGANGYTF
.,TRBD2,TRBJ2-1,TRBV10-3,TGTGCCATCAGTGATAGAAGCGGGGGGACCAATGAGCAGTTCTTC,CAISDRSGGTNEQFF
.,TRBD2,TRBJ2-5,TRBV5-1,TGCGCCAGCAGCTCCGGCACGACTAGCCTGGAGACCCAGTACTTC,CASSSGTTSLETQYF
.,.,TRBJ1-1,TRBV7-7,TGTGCCAGCAGCTGGGGTGGGGCAGGGCATTTTGAAGCTTTCTTT,CASSWGGAGHFEAFF
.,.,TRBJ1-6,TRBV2,TGTGCCAGCAGTGGGTCGGTTTCACCCCTCCACTTT,CASSGSVSPLHF
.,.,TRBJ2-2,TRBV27,TGTGCCAGCAGTTCTTTAGGGCAGGGGCATAACACCGGGGAGCTGTTTTTT,CASSSLGQGHNTGELFF
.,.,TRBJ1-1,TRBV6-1,TGTGCCAGCAGTGACGGTGGCACTGAAGCTTTCTTT,CASSDGGTEAFF
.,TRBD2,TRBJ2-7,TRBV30,TGTGCCTGGAGGCTAAATCGGGGGGGCGGGGTCCAGGGCGAGCAGTACTTC,CAWRLNRGGGVQGEQYF
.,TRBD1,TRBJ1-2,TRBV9,TGTGCCAGCAGCCCCCGAGACAGGGGATTCTATGGCTACACCTTC,CASSPRDRGFYGYTF